A selection of T cell receptor beta chains follows, all from one sample in a study of technical replicates of blood from several donors. The repertoire was sequenced with immunoSEQ multiplex PCR; TCRdb's copy has only in-frame clones and lacks some. Seen here are around 13,000 clones, over 80% observed once, and the top ten hold 9.5% to 13%. The sequenced sample was PBMCs. These receptors came from a human donor in good health. Both conserved end residues are part of each CDR3. D genes are given only for firm matches. Size values are once, few and many counts, or a class for expanded clones, and some rows have none.

CASSLFSTDTQYF	TGTGCCAGCAGCTTATTTTCGACAGATACGCAGTATTTT	13	TRBV5-4	TRBJ2-3	-	-
CASSRGTAQETQYF	TGCGCCAGCAGCCGCGGGACAGCTCAAGAGACCCAGTACTTC	14	TRBV5-1	TRBJ2-5	once	-
CASSRRVLAASNTGELFF	TGTGCCAGCAGCCGTCGGGTACTAGCGGCGTCGAACACCGGGGAGCTGTTTTTT	18	TRBV27	TRBJ2-2	-	TRBD2
CASSLFAGSDTQYF	TGTGCCAGCAGCTTATTCGCAGGGTCGGATACGCAGTATTTT	14	TRBV7-9	TRBJ2-3	-	-
CASSLRGTSGYNEQFF	TGTGCCAGCAGCTTACGGGGGACTAGCGGTTACAATGAGCAGTTCTTC	16	TRBV7-6	TRBJ2-1	-	TRBD2
CASSAGINTEAFF	TGTGCCAGCAGCGCCGGGATAAACACTGAAGCTTTCTTT	13	TRBV28	TRBJ1-1	-	-
CASRQYSYEQYF	TGTGCCAGCAGGCAATACAGCTACGAGCAGTACTTC	12	TRBV28	TRBJ2-7	-	-
CASSFEGTGGAGELFF	TGTGCCAGCAGCTTCGAGGGGACAGGGGGGGCCGGGGAGCTGTTTTTT	16	TRBV7-9	TRBJ2-2	-	TRBD1
CASSWTRTNNEQFF	TGTGCCAGCAGTTGGACTAGAACTAACAATGAGCAGTTCTTC	14	TRBV6-5	TRBJ2-1	-	TRBD2
CASSSDSGRTEAFF	TGTGCCAGCAGCTCGGACAGTGGTCGCACTGAAGCTTTCTTT	14	TRBV11-3	TRBJ1-1	few	-
CASSLRPGGGNTGELFF	TGTGCCAGCAGCTTACGCCCCGGCGGGGGCAACACCGGGGAGCTGTTTTTT	17	TRBV7-6	TRBJ2-2	-	-
CASSLVGRAYEQYF	TGCGCCAGCAGCTTGGTCGGGAGGGCTTACGAGCAGTACTTC	14	TRBV5-1	TRBJ2-7	-	TRBD2
CASRAGTGESYEQYF	TGTGCCAGCAGAGCCGGGACAGGGGAATCTTACGAGCAGTACTTC	15	TRBV6-1	TRBJ2-7	-	TRBD1
CASSLGPAGLSYNEQFF	TGCGCCAGCAGCTTGGGGCCAGCGGGACTGTCCTACAATGAGCAGTTCTTC	17	TRBV5-1	TRBJ2-1	-	TRBD2
CASSLGPGEGREQYF	TGTGCCAGCAGCTTGGGGCCAGGGGAAGGGCGCGAGCAGTACTTC	15	TRBV5-5	TRBJ2-7	once	-
CASSEMAGAGSEQFF	TGTGCCAGCAGTGAAATGGCAGGGGCGGGCTCTGAGCAGTTCTTC	15	TRBV6-1	TRBJ2-1	few	-
CASSISTGEWGELFF	TGTGCCAGTAGTATATCGACAGGAGAGTGGGGGGAGCTGTTTTTT	15	TRBV19	TRBJ2-2	-	-
CASSFPRPQHF	TGTGCCAGCAGTTTCCCCCGGCCCCAGCATTTT	11	TRBV5-4	TRBJ1-5	-	-
CATTGAEGNTEAFF	TGTGCTACTACAGGGGCCGAAGGGAACACTGAAGCTTTCTTT	14	TRBV28	TRBJ1-1	once	TRBD1
CASSLVPVPSYEQYF	TGTGCCAGCAGCTTAGTCCCAGTCCCCTCCTACGAGCAGTACTTC	15	TRBV7-9	TRBJ2-7	-	-